One sample yielded the 30 T cell receptor beta chains listed below, sequenced in a study of T cells in Graves' hyperthyroidism and ophthalmopathy. It was RNA transcripts that yielded the amplified TCR beta CDR3 regions. An initial round of RT-PCR targeting the TCR CDR3 relied on the HTBI primer set. TCRdb re-called the multiplex PCR reads with MiXCR, one entry per CDR3 protein. Altogether hundreds of thousands of distinct CDR3 sequences are present, over 35% being singletons, with the ten largest covering around 10%. The sample consisted of blood. Receptors originate from a man aged 18 to 29 with Graves' hyperthyroidism.

The CDR3 DNA is TGTGCCAGCAGCTCCGGGACGGTCGTTACAGAAGCTTTCTTT. Its translation is CASSSGTVVTEAFF. The chain couples TRBV9 to TRBJ1-1; D perhaps matches TRBD1 (5 bases). With 4 bases removed from V and 8 bases from J, the gap between germline ends came to 18 bases. CDR3 length: 14 residues. CDR1 is SGDLS, CDR2 YYNGEE, per germline.

This clonotype was seen a few times. This chain links TRBV6-6 with TRBJ2-6; D gene unclear. Germline values: CDR1 MNHNY, CDR2 SVGAGI (reference sequence). This CDR3 region has 17 residues. V was cut by 2 bases and J by 3 bases, with 14 bases left in between. CDR3 protein: CASSYGVAASGANVLTF. The CDR3 DNA reads TGTGCCAGCAGTTACGGGGTCGCAGCAAGTGGGGCCAACGTCCTGACTTTC.

This clonotype has just a few counts. The chain combines TRBV12-3 or TRBV12-4 with TRBJ1-4; D is perhaps TRBD1 (5 bases). CDR3 size: 14 residues. The germline V and J ends were trimmed by 1 base and 13 bases, with 16 bases remaining between them. The CDR3 nucleotides are TGTGCCAGCAGTTTAGGCAGGGCTCAAATCGGACTGTTTTTT. Its protein is CASSLGRAQIGLFF.

The chain uses TRBV6-1 and TRBJ2-2; D is perhaps TRBD1 (6 bases). The CDR3 runs to 14 residues. Deletions cut 4 bases from V and 6 bases from J, with 12 bases between. Germline V gene data show CDR1 as MNHNS and CDR2 as SASEGT. CDR3 amino acids: CASSGQAGPGELFF. DNA of the CDR3: TGTGCCAGCAGTGGACAGGCAGGCCCCGGGGAGCTGTTTTTT.

This clonotype came up many times. The rearrangement uses TRBV6-5 and TRBJ1-6; D might be TRBD1 (6 bases). Germline loops: CDR1 MNHEY, CDR2 SVGAGI. The CDR3 runs 16 residues. Trimming cost V 5 bases and J 8 bases, with 19 bases left between them. CDR3 bases: TGTGCCAGCAGTCCCCGGACAGAAACTCCCCATTCACCCCTCCACTTT. Translated: CASSPRTETPHSPLHF.

This clonotype was counted only a few times. The chain recombines TRBV7-2 with TRBJ1-1; 9 bases align to TRBD1. This CDR3 is built from 15 residues. The V gene end was trimmed by 0 bases and the J gene end by 7 bases; junction bases not matched to a gene: 6. Germline V gene lookup returns CDR1 SGHTA and CDR2 FQGNSA. CDR3 residues: CASSLAGTGQIEAFF. In DNA, the CDR3 is TGTGCCAGCAGCTTAGCAGGGACAGGGCAGATTGAAGCTTTCTTT.

This clonotype was counted ten times or more. The chain recombines TRBV20-1 with TRBJ1-5; 7 bases line up with TRBD1. The V and J ends lost 7 bases and 7 bases, in that order; junction bases with no gene match: 7. Germline CDR1 is DFQATT and CDR2 is SNEGSKA (reference sequence). This CDR3 has 12 amino acids. The CDR3 nucleotides are TGCAGTGTTGAACGACAGGGCCAGCCCCAGCATTTT. Translated, it gives CSVERQGQPQHF.

This clonotype has at least ten counts. The V and J genes are TRBV7-9 and TRBJ1-1; D is uncertain. Germline values: CDR1 SEHNR, CDR2 FQNEAQ (reference sequence). V was cut by 2 bases and J by 7 bases, with 8 bases left in between. The CDR3 sequence is 12 residues long. The CDR3 DNA reads as TGTGCCAGCAGCTTATCAATGATTGAAGCTTTCTTT. Protein sequence: CASSLSMIEAFF.

This rearrangement joins TRBV10-3 to TRBJ2-2, with D possibly matching TRBD2 (6 bases). CDR3 length equals 15 residues. Germline loops: CDR1 ENHRY, CDR2 SYGVKD. The V end was cut by 10 bases, the J end by 0 bases, with 15 bases between. The CDR3 region has the DNA TGTGCCAGCGGGATCGGGGGTGCGAACACCGGGGAGCTGTTTTTT. Translating it yields CASGIGGANTGELFF.

Of note for this clonotype: A read error is likely, as this CDR3 ends without the conserved phenylalanine or tryptophan. Because the CDR3's place on the DNA is in doubt, the DNA is left out and the CDR3 is given as listed by TCRdb. V is TRBV15 and J is TRBJ1-6. Germline CDR1 and CDR2: LNHNV and YYDKDF (reference sequence). The CDR3 spans 10 residues, counting both ends. CDR3: CATSRVTPSS.

The table lists this clonotype with a few counts. V usage is TRBV9 and J usage is TRBJ2-5; 7 positions match TRBD1. With 3 bases clipped from V and 2 bases from J, the junction kept 4 bases outside the gene matches. The length of the CDR3 is 14 residues. Germline CDR1 is SGDLS and CDR2 is YYNGEE. The CDR3 reads CASSEGDSQETQYF. CDR3 nucleotides: TGTGCCAGCAGCGAGGGGGACAGTCAAGAGACCCAGTACTTC.

The genes are TRBV4-1 and TRBJ1-3; tentative D call: TRBD1 (5 bases). The CDR3 extends over 16 amino acids. Germline V gene lookup returns CDR1 MGHRA and CDR2 YSYEKL. V was shortened by 0 bases and J by 4 bases, with 13 bases between the two germline ends. The CDR3 protein is CASSQEGTGTGNTIYF. DNA of the CDR3: TGCGCCAGCAGCCAAGAGGGGACGGGGACCGGAAACACCATATATTTT.

In its sample, this clonotype was seen a few times. The chain is built from TRBV27 and TRBJ2-5; 13 bases align to TRBD2. The CDR3 is 14 amino acids. Germline CDR1 and CDR2: MNHEY and SMNVEV (reference sequence). The J segment lost 5 bases and the V segment lost 6 bases, leaving 3 bases of the junction unmatched. As DNA, the CDR3 is TGTGCCAGCAGACTAGCGGGAGGGATGGAGACCCAGTACTTC. Encoded protein: CASRLAGGMETQYF.

The chain combines TRBV2 with TRBJ2-2, with D perhaps TRBD2 (5 bases). Germline lookup yields CDR1 SNHLY and CDR2 FYNNEI. The CDR3 covers 11 residues. V was clipped by 6 bases and J by 8 bases, with 7 bases between them. The CDR3 is CASSGMGELFF. The DNA for the CDR3 is TGTGCCAGCAGCGGGATGGGGGAGCTGTTTTTT.

The chain combines TRBV19 with TRBJ2-5, with 7 bases lining up with TRBD1. J gave up 6 bases and V 4 bases, and 11 bases lay outside the gene matches. Germline V gene data show CDR1 as LNHDA and CDR2 as SQIVND (reference sequence). CDR3 length: 15 residues. The CDR3 protein is CASSTLETGIQTQYF. The CDR3 bases are TGTGCCAGTAGTACCTTGGAGACAGGGATACAGACCCAGTACTTC.

Regarding this clonotype: A much bigger clone sits one base away, suggesting this may be a read error. The CDR3 spells CARDRDSSHGYTF. In nucleotides, the CDR3 is TGTGCCAGGGACCGGGACAGCTCTCATGGCTACACCTTC. V usage is TRBV2 and J usage is TRBJ1-2; the match to TRBD1 covers 7 bases. Per germline, CDR1 SNHLY and CDR2 FYNNEI. V gave up 9 bases and J gave up 6 bases; unmatched junction bases: 10. This CDR3 has 13 amino acids.

This clonotype was observed at least ten times. V gene TRBV20-1 combines with J gene TRBJ1-1; D call uncertain. This CDR3 is built from 12 residues. Germline V gene data show CDR1 as DFQATT and CDR2 as SNEGSKA (reference sequence). V lost 3 bases and J 4 bases, leaving 9 bases between the germline ends. The CDR3 nucleotides are TGCAGTGCTAGTGAACGGGGCACTGAAGCTTTCTTT. Encoded protein: CSASERGTEAFF.

The V gene is TRBV29-1, the J gene TRBJ2-6, with D possibly matching TRBD1 (6 bases). The CDR3 is made up of 14 amino acids. Germline V lookup: CDR1 SQVTM, CDR2 ANQGSEA. The ends were cut back, 4 bases at V and 4 bases at J, with 11 bases in the middle. CDR3 loop: CSVGTGLGANVLTF. In DNA form, the CDR3 reads TGCAGCGTTGGTACAGGGCTAGGGGCCAACGTCCTGACTTTC.

This clonotype was seen only a few times. The chain employs TRBV6-1 and TRBJ2-7, with 10 nucleotides matching TRBD1. V shed 1 base, J shed 3 bases, and the junction held 3 bases outside the gene matches. The CDR3 totals 15 residues. Germline V gene sequence: CDR1 MNHNS, CDR2 SASEGT. The DNA of the CDR3 is TGTGCCAGCAGTGAAGTGGGGACAGGGGACTACGAGCAGTACTTC. It yields the protein CASSEVGTGDYEQYF.

V usage is TRBV20-1 and J usage is TRBJ1-3; TRBD1 matches at 11 bases. CDR3 length: 14 residues. V was clipped by 5 bases and J by 4 bases; unmatched bases: 4. Germline CDR1 is DFQATT and CDR2 is SNEGSKA (reference sequence). CDR3 sequence reads: CSAPDRGQGNTIYF. CDR3 DNA sequence: TGCAGTGCTCCGGACAGGGGGCAGGGAAACACCATATATTTT.

There are many counts of this clonotype. The V gene is TRBV2, the J gene TRBJ1-5; a possible D gene is TRBD1 (6 bases). The CDR3 runs 16 residues. Germline assignment: CDR1 SNHLY and CDR2 FYNNEI. V lost 3 bases and J 2 bases, leaving 14 bases between the germline ends. CDR3 nucleotides: TGTGCCAGCAGTGAGGAGCAGGGGAACGGCAATCAGCCCCAGCATTTT. It is translated as CASSEEQGNGNQPQHF.

The gene calls are TRBV10-3 and TRBJ1-6; no definite D call. The germline V gene has CDR1 ENHRY and CDR2 SYGVKD. Between the trimmed V and J ends, which lost 5 bases and 7 bases, there was a span of 9 bases. The CDR3 spans 13 residues. In nucleotides, the CDR3 is TGTGCCATCAGTCCGGGCCTCAATTCACCCCTCCACTTT. It is translated as CAISPGLNSPLHF.

This clonotype was detected only a few times. The V and J genes are TRBV6-5 and TRBJ1-3, with D hard to call. From germline, CDR1 is MNHEY and CDR2 SVGAGI. Trimming left V 7 bases short and J 3 bases short, with 10 bases between. The CDR3 totals 13 residues. The CDR3 sequence: CASNPRGGNTIYF. CDR3 DNA: TGTGCCAGCAACCCGCGAGGTGGAAACACCATATATTTT.

This clonotype was observed many times. The rearrangement links TRBV7-8 to TRBJ1-4; D is perhaps TRBD1 (5 bases). Germline assignment: CDR1 SGHVS and CDR2 FQNEAQ. V was cut by 2 bases and J by 0 bases, with 16 bases left in between. CDR3 size: 18 residues. The CDR3 loop reads CASSLPALGEATNEKLFF. DNA for the CDR3: TGTGCCAGCAGCTTACCCGCCTTGGGGGAGGCAACTAATGAAAAACTGTTTTTT. Complete variable domain (other parts from reference TRBV7-8 and TRBJ1-4): GAGVSQSPRYKVAKRGQDVALRCDPISGHVSLFWYQQALGQGPEFLTYFQNEAQLDKSGLPSDRFFAERPEGSVSTLKIQRTQQEDSAVYLCASSLPALGEATNEKLFFGSGTQLSVL.

This clonotype appeared a few times. V is TRBV20-1 and J is TRBJ2-7; a possible D gene is TRBD2 (5 bases). V was shortened by 0 bases and J by 5 bases, with 17 bases between the two germline ends. Germline V gives CDR1 DFQATT, CDR2 SNEGSKA (reference sequence). There are 15 residues in the CDR3. Here the CDR3 reads CSARDEEPSFHEQYF. The CDR3 coding sequence is TGCAGTGCTAGAGATGAAGAGCCTAGCTTCCACGAGCAGTACTTC.

This clonotype was observed many times. This chain connects TRBV15 to TRBJ2-7, with a possible D match to TRBD1 (5 bases). The CDR3 is made up of 14 amino acids. V lost 4 bases, J lost 3 bases, and 13 bases lay in between. The germline V gene encodes CDR1 LNHNV and CDR2 YYDKDF (reference sequence). The CDR3 protein is CATSNRGRGYEQYF. Here the CDR3 DNA reads TGTGCCACCAGCAACCGTGGAAGGGGCTACGAGCAGTACTTC.

The table lists this clonotype with many counts. The chain couples TRBV19 to TRBJ1-2; a weak D match, TRBD1 (5 bases). Germline V gives CDR1 LNHDA, CDR2 SQIVND (reference sequence). The CDR3 totals 13 residues. Trimming removed 3 bases at V and 9 bases at J, with 14 bases between. This CDR3 is CASSMAVRDRYTF. DNA for the CDR3: TGTGCCAGTAGTATGGCGGTCAGGGATCGCTACACCTTC.

The chain recombines TRBV15 with TRBJ1-2; 11 nucleotides line up with TRBD1. Germline CDR1 LNHNV, CDR2 YYDKDF (reference sequence). CDR3 length equals 15 residues. Trimming removed 3 bases from V and 1 base from J; junction bases left unmatched: 1. The CDR3 protein is CATSRDRGRNYGYTF. Written as DNA, the CDR3 is TGTGCCACCAGCAGGGACAGGGGGCGTAACTATGGCTACACCTTC. Complete variable domain (other parts from reference TRBV15 and TRBJ1-2): DAMVIQNPRYQVTQFGKPVTLSCSQTLNHNVMYWYQQKSSQAPKLLFHYYDKDFNNEADTPDNFQSRRPNTSFCFLDIRSPGLGDTAMYLCATSRDRGRNYGYTFGSGTRLTVV.

A few counts support this clonotype. The chain couples TRBV14 to TRBJ2-2, with 9 bases aligning to TRBD2. V trimming: 4 bases; J trimming: 5 bases; junction bases outside the gene matches: 5. CDR3 length: 15 amino acids. The germline V gene has CDR1 SGHDN and CDR2 FVKESK. DNA of the CDR3: TGTGCCAGCAGCCTTAGCGGGAGATGGACCGGGGAGCTGTTTTTT. This sequence encodes CASSLSGRWTGELFF. The whole variable domain, filled in from reference TRBV14 and TRBJ2-2, reads EAGVTQFPSHSVIEKGQTVTLRCDPISGHDNLYWYRRVMGKEIKFLLHFVKESKQDESGMPNNRFLAERTGGTYSTLKVQPAELEDSGVYFCASSLSGRWTGELFFGEGSRLTVL.

V and J are TRBV7-9 and TRBJ2-2; D possibly matches TRBD1 or TRBD2 (5 bases each). The CDR3 sequence is 14 residues long. V dropped 5 bases and J dropped 10 bases, with 17 bases sitting between them. Per germline, CDR1 SEHNR and CDR2 FQNEAQ (reference sequence). The CDR3 DNA is TGTGCCAGCAGCCTAAGGGACGCCCCGGAGGAGCTGTTTTTT. This translates into CASSLRDAPEELFF.